This T cell receptor beta chain was profiled in a study of cytomegalovirus exposure and HLA in healthy donors. Study outcomes and limitations: An assumption of roughly uniform sequencing depth across donors underlay the presence/absence analyses.

The study ran its PCR with 60 Vbeta and 13 Jbeta primers. TCRdb keeps only in-frame clones here, not all; method: immunoSEQ multiplex PCR. The table has 150,000 or so clones, 70% to 80% seen once. The ends were cut back, 4 bases at V and 1 base at J, with 11 bases in the middle. Germline V gene sequence: CDR1 SGHNT, CDR2 YYREEE (reference sequence). The CDR3 extends over 15 amino acids. On this clone: The antigen remains unidentified.

The specimen was PBMCs. V is TRBV5-4 and J is TRBJ2-2, with D tentatively TRBD1 (5 bases). The TCR was taken from a female donor in good health and CMV-seronegative. CDR3 sequence (DNA): TGTGCCAGCAGCGGAAGCAGGGTGAACACCGGGGAGCTGTTTTTT. Encoded protein: CASSGSRVNTGELFF.